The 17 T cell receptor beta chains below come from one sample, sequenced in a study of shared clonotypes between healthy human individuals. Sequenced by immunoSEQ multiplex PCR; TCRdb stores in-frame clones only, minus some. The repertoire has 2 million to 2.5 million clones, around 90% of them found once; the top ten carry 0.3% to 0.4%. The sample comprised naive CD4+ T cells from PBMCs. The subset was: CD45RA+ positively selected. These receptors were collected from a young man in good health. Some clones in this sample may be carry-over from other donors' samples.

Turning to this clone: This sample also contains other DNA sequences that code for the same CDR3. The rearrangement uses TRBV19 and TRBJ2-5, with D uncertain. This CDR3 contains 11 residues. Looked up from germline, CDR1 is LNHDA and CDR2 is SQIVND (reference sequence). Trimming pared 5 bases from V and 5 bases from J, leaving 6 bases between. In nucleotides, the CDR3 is TGTGCCAGTAGTCTAGGGGAGACCCAGTACTTC. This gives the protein CASSLGETQYF.

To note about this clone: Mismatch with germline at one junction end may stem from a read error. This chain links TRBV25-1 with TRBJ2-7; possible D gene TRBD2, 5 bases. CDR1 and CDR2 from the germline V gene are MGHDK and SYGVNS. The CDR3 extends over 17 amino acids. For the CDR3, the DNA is TGTGCCAGCAGTGGCCTCCCACCGCTCGGCTTAGGAGGCGAGCAGTGCTTC. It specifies CASSGLPPLGLGGEQCF.

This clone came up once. The CDR3 bases are TGTGCCAGCAGCTTGGACAGCGGGAGCGGTGAGCAGTTCTTC. Protein product: CASSLDSGSGEQFF. This chain links TRBV5-4 with TRBJ2-1; 8 bases line up with TRBD2. The V segment lost 0 bases and the J segment 9 bases; nucleotides outside the gene matches: 5. CDR3 length: 14 amino acids. The germline V gene has CDR1 SGHNT and CDR2 YYREEE (reference sequence). The full variable domain, rest sourced from reference TRBV5-4 and TRBJ2-1, is ETGVTQSPTHLIKTRGQQVTLRCSSQSGHNTVSWYQQALGQGPQFIFQYYREEENGRGNFPPRFSGLQFPNYSSELNVNALELDDSALYLCASSLDSGSGEQFFGPGTRLTVL.

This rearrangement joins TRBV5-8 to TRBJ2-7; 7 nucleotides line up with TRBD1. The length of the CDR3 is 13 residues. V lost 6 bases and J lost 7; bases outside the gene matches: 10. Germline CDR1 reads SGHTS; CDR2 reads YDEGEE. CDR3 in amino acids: CASTTDRAREQYF. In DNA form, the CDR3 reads TGTGCCAGCACCACAGACAGGGCTAGGGAGCAGTACTTC.

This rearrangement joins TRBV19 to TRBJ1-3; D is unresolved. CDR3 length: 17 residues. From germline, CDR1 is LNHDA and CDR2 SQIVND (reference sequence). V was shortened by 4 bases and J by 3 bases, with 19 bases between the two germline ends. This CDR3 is CASSTPLGSGGGNTIYF. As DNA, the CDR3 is TGTGCCAGTAGTACCCCGTTGGGGTCAGGCGGTGGAAACACCATATATTTT.

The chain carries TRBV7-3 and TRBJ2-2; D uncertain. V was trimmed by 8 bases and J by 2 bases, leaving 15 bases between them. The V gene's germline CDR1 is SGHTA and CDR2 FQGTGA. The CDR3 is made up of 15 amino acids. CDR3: CASQDPLRNTGELFF. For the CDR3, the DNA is TGTGCCAGCCAGGACCCACTTCGTAACACCGGGGAGCTGTTTTTT.

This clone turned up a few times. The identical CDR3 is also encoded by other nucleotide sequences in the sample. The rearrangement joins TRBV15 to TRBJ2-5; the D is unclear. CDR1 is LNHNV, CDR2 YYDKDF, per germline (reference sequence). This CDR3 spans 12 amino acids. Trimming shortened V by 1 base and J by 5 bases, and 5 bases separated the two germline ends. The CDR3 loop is CATSRGWETQYF. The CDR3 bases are TGTGCCACCAGCAGAGGATGGGAGACCCAGTACTTC.

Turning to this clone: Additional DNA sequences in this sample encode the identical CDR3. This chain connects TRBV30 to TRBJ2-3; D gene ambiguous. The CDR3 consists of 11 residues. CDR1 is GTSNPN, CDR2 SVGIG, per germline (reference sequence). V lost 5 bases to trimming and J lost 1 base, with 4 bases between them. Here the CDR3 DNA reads TGTGCCTGGCGCGGCACAGATACGCAGTATTTT. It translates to CAWRGTDTQYF.

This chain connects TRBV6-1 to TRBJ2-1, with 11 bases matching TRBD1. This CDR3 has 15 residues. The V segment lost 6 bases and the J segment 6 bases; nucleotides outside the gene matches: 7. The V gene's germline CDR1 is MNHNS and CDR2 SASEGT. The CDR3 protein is CASRGQGGFTNEQFF. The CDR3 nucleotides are TGTGCCAGCAGGGGACAGGGGGGTTTCACCAATGAGCAGTTCTTC.

The CDR3 nucleotides read TGTGCCAGCTCACCAACGAGGTCTAGCGGGACAACCACCGGGGAGCTGTTTTTT. Its translation: CASSPTRSSGTTTGELFF. The chain links TRBV18 to TRBJ2-2, with 9 nucleotides matching TRBD2. CDR1 is KGHSH and CDR2 is LQKENI in the germline V gene. The CDR3 runs to 18 residues. V was pared by 2 bases and J by 4 bases, with 11 bases of the junction left unmatched.

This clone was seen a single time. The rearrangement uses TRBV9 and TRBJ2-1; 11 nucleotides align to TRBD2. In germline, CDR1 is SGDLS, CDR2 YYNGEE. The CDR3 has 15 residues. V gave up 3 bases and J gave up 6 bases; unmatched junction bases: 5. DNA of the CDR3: TGTGCCAGCAGCGCTTCCGGGACTAGCGGCAATGAGCAGTTCTTC. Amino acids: CASSASGTSGNEQFF. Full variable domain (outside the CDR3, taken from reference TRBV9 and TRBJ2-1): DSGVTQTPKHLITATGQRVTLRCSPRSGDLSVYWYQQSLDQGLQFLIQYYNGEERAKGNILERFSAQQFPDLHSELNLSSLELGDSALYFCASSASGTSGNEQFFGPGTRLTVL.

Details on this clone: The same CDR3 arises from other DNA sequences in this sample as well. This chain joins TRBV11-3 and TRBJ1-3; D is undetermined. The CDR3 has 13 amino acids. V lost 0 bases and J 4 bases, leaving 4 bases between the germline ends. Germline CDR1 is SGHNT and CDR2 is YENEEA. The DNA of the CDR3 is TGTGCCAGCAGCTTAGATACGGGAAACACCATATATTTT. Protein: CASSLDTGNTIYF.

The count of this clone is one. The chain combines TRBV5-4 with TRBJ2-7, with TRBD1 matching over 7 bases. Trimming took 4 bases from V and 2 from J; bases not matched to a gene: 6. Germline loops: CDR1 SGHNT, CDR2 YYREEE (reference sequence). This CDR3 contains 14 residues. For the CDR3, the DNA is TGTGCCAGCAGCGGAGACAGGGTCCCCTACGAGCAGTACTTC. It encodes CASSGDRVPYEQYF. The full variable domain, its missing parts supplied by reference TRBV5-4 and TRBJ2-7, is ETGVTQSPTHLIKTRGQQVTLRCSSQSGHNTVSWYQQALGQGPQFIFQYYREEENGRGNFPPRFSGLQFPNYSSELNVNALELDDSALYLCASSGDRVPYEQYFGPGTRLTVT.

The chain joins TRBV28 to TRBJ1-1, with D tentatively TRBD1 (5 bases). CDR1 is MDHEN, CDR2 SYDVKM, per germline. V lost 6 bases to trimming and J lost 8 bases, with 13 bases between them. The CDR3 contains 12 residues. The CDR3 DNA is TGTGCCAGCAGCCCCACCGCAGGGGAAGCTTTCTTT. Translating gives CASSPTAGEAFF.

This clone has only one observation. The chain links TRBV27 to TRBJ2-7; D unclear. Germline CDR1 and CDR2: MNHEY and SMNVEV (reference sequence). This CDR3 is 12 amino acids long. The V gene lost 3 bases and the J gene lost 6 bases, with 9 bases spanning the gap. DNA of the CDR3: TGTGCCAGCAGTTTCAGGTATGGCGAGCAGTACTTC. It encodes CASSFRYGEQYF.

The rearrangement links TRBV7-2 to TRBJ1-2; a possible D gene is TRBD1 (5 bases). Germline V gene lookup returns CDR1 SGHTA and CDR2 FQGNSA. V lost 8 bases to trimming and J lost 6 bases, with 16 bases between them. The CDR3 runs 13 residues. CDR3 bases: TGTGCCAGCCGGGCGAGGCAGGGTGATGGCTACACCTTC. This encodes CASRARQGDGYTF.

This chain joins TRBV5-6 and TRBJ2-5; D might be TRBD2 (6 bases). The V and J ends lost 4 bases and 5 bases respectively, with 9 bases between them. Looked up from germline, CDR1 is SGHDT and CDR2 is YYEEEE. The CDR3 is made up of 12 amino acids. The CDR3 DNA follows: TGTGCCAGCAGCCAACGGGGGGAGACCCAGTACTTC. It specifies CASSQRGETQYF.